Listed here is a single TCR beta chain. Original methodology: The assay estimated nucleated cells by amplifying reference gene primers. TCRdb's copy holds only in-frame clones and misses some; the assay was immunoSEQ multiplex PCR. The DNA was the basis for D and trimming; V, J and clone size are from that table. The table records 100,000 to 150,000 clones, 82% of them present only once. These data are taken from a study of blood T cell repertoires in COVID-19. Study-wide background: Samples of COVID-19 (acute and convalescent) were obtained from the United States, Italy and Spain. The analysed material was cDNA or gDNA that came from T cells, B-cell-depleted T cells, or PBMCs.

Germline CDR1 KGHSH, CDR2 LQKENI. The CDR3 runs 17 residues. The V segment lost 0 bases and the J segment 4 bases; nucleotides outside the gene matches: 8. Sequenced: peripheral blood. This clonotype was sampled from a human donor in a cohort sampled during active COVID-19. This chain joins TRBV18 and TRBJ2-1; TRBD1 aligns across 8 bases. CDR3 coding DNA: TGTGCCAGCTCACCACCCACAGGGACAGGTTGGTACAATGAGCAGTTCTTC. Residues: CASSPPTGTGWYNEQFF.